Reported below is one TCR beta chain. What it binds is not known. Using its own MiXCR run on the reads, TCRdb lists one record per CDR3 protein. The table shows 300,000 to 400,000 distinct CDR3 sequences, with 9.5% occurring only once. The V gene end was trimmed by 3 bases and the J gene end by 10 bases; junction bases not matched to a gene: 6. CDR1 and CDR2 (germline): SGHVS, FNYEAQ. The CDR3 has 14 residues. The sample comes from a study of T cell repertoires in cytomegalovirus infection. Study background: From public TCR beta signatures came an indication of both CMV infection and matching HLA type. Whole-study results and caveats: HLA-C-restricted CMV clonotypes gave the most frequent clonotype in two of eight donors. Adding up the frequency of public TCR beta families identified people who carried CMV plus the relevant HLA.

The chain is built from TRBV7-6 and TRBJ2-1; 10 bases are a match to TRBD2. The clonotype was recovered from a human donor in good health (CMV status not recorded). Some clones in this sample may be carry-over from other donors' samples. The sequencing sample was made of PBMCs. The CDR3 loop is CASSLTSGSTEQFF. The CDR3 DNA sequence: TGTGCCAGCAGCTTGACTAGCGGGTCCACAGAGCAGTTCTTC.